Each of the 16 T cell receptor beta chains below was sequenced from the same sample in a study of T cells in Graves' hyperthyroidism and ophthalmopathy. RNA transcripts gave rise to amplified TCR beta CDR3 regions. A first-round RT-PCR of the TCR CDR3 used the HTBI primer set. TCRdb passed the multiplex PCR reads through MiXCR, listing each CDR3 protein once. The sample lists 530,000 or so distinct CDR3 sequences, roughly 17% occurring once. Source material: blood. The receptors shown here come from a woman between 18 and 29 years old with Graves' ophthalmopathy.

The table lists this clonotype with many counts. CDR3 residues: CASSYSSGRSYEQYF. In nucleotides, the CDR3 is TGTGCCAGCAGTTACTCATCGGGCAGGTCCTACGAGCAGTACTTC. This sequence joins TRBV6-6 and TRBJ2-7; D unresolved. From germline, CDR1 is MNHNY and CDR2 SVGAGI (reference sequence). The CDR3 is made up of 15 amino acids. V was pared by 0 bases and J by 1 base, with 10 bases between.

This clonotype occurred many times. The chain joins TRBV7-9 to TRBJ1-2; unclear D gene. V was clipped by 1 base and J by 4 bases, with 13 bases between them. The germline V gene has CDR1 SEHNR and CDR2 FQNEAQ (reference sequence). The CDR3 has 15 amino acids. CDR3 nucleotide sequence: TGTGCCAGCAGCTTAGAAGGGTCAGGACTCTATGGCTACACCTTC. This encodes CASSLEGSGLYGYTF.

This clonotype was seen at least ten times. The rearrangement uses TRBV11-2 and TRBJ2-7; 9 bases fit TRBD2. Germline V CDR1 and CDR2: SGHAT, FQNNGV. Unmatched junction bases numbered 6, after V lost 1 base and J lost 5 bases. This CDR3 is 15 amino acids long. The CDR3 nucleotides read TGTGCCAGCAGCTTAGCTAGCGGGAAAATGAACGAGCAGTACTTC. Translation gives CASSLASGKMNEQYF.

This clonotype was seen at least ten times. J is TRBJ2-1 and V is TRBV3-1; 11 nucleotides match TRBD2. The CDR3 is made up of 15 amino acids. Germline V CDR1 and CDR2: LGHDT, YNNKEL (reference sequence). V shed 0 bases and J 13 bases; nucleotides not matched to a gene: 8. The CDR3 bases are TGTGCCAGCAGCCAAGATAATGTAGCGGGGGGGCGTCAGTTCTTC. Residues: CASSQDNVAGGRQFF.

The V gene is TRBV7-9, the J gene TRBJ2-3; 7 positions match TRBD2. The V segment lost 5 bases and the J segment 0 bases; nucleotides outside the gene matches: 8. Germline V gene sequence: CDR1 SEHNR, CDR2 FQNEAQ (reference sequence). This CDR3 is built from 16 residues. As DNA, the CDR3 is TGTGCCAGCAGCCATCTAGCGGAACCTAGCACAGATACGCAGTATTTT. It yields the protein CASSHLAEPSTDTQYF.

The rearrangement joins TRBV7-9 to TRBJ2-1; no reliable D call. Trimming removed 6 bases from V and 0 bases from J, with 12 bases in between. Germline-derived CDR1 and CDR2 are SEHNR and FQNEAQ (reference sequence). The CDR3 contains 15 residues. The CDR3 reads CASSPLPSSYNEQFF. CDR3 in DNA: TGTGCCAGCAGTCCACTACCGAGCTCCTACAATGAGCAGTTCTTC.

The rearrangement joins TRBV6-1 to TRBJ2-5; 7 nucleotides agree with TRBD1. The CDR3 loop spans 10 amino acids. The J segment lost 13 bases and the V segment lost 8 bases, leaving 7 bases of the junction unmatched. Germline V gives CDR1 MNHNS, CDR2 SASEGT. The CDR3 loop reads CASRGGQAYF. The CDR3 DNA is TGTGCCAGCCGAGGGGGCCAGGCGTACTTC.

This clonotype was picked up a small number of times. V and J are TRBV25-1 and TRBJ2-7; perhaps TRBD1 as D (6 bases). The CDR3 runs 12 residues. V lost 5 bases and J 4 bases, leaving 9 bases between the germline ends. Germline assignment: CDR1 MGHDK and CDR2 SYGVNS. Here the CDR3 reads CASSWGLYEQYF. The CDR3 DNA follows: TGTGCCAGCAGTTGGGGGCTGTACGAGCAGTACTTC.

The rearrangement uses TRBV6-5 and TRBJ1-4; D call uncertain. The CDR3 extends over 18 amino acids. Germline V gene sequence: CDR1 MNHEY, CDR2 SVGAGI. V was pared by 1 base and J by 0 bases, with 15 bases between. The CDR3 loop reads CASSYFPFWQATNEKLFF. For the CDR3, the DNA is TGTGCCAGCAGTTACTTTCCTTTTTGGCAGGCAACTAATGAAAAACTGTTTTTT.

This clonotype was seen a few times. This chain uses TRBV6-2 or TRBV6-3 with TRBJ1-1, with TRBD1 as a possible D gene (6 bases). This CDR3 region has 14 residues. Germline lookup yields CDR1 MNHEY and CDR2 SVGEGT. V was pared by 7 bases and J by 2 bases, with 14 bases between. CDR3 nucleotide sequence: TGTGCCAGCACCGTAGGACAGAGCAACACTGAAGCTTTCTTT. Its protein is CASTVGQSNTEAFF.

This clonotype came up a few times. V and J are TRBV20-1 and TRBJ1-2; D not certain. Germline V gives CDR1 DFQATT, CDR2 SNEGSKA (reference sequence). The CDR3 has 11 residues. The V end was cut by 4 bases, the J end by 4 bases, with 7 bases between. The CDR3 nucleotides read TGCAGTGCTATCTTGGGCTATGGCTACACCTTC. It encodes CSAILGYGYTF.

This clonotype was seen only a few times. The chain combines TRBV19 with TRBJ2-1, with 10 bases identical to TRBD2. Per germline, CDR1 LNHDA and CDR2 SQIVND (reference sequence). The CDR3 has 16 amino acids. J lost 7 bases, V lost 4 bases, and 10 bases had no gene match. CDR3: CASSKQREGVRNEQFF. CDR3 sequence (DNA): TGTGCCAGTAGTAAACAGCGGGAGGGAGTTAGGAATGAGCAGTTCTTC.

The chain has TRBV4-2 and TRBJ2-3, with D possibly being TRBD2 (6 bases). CDR1 and CDR2 (germline): LGHNA, YNFKEQ. V lost 0 bases and J 0 bases, leaving 13 bases between the germline ends. This CDR3 has 17 residues. This chain's CDR3 is CASSQDERESSTDTQYF. The CDR3, as DNA: TGTGCCAGCAGCCAAGATGAACGGGAGTCTAGCACAGATACGCAGTATTTT.

At least ten counts were recorded for this clonotype. The CDR3 sequence: CASSNYRQNYGYTF. In nucleotides, the CDR3 is TGTGCCAGTAGTAATTACAGGCAGAACTATGGCTACACCTTC. The chain links TRBV19 to TRBJ1-2; the D gene is possibly TRBD1 (5 bases). The CDR3 runs 14 residues. Trimming removed 4 bases at V and 2 bases at J, with 11 bases between. In germline, CDR1 is LNHDA, CDR2 SQIVND (reference sequence). The complete variable domain, with remaining parts taken from reference TRBV19 and TRBJ1-2, reads DGGITQSPKYLFRKEGQNVTLSCEQNLNHDAMYWYRQDPGQGLRLIYYSQIVNDFQKGDIAEGYSVSREKKESFPLTVTSAQKNPTAFYLCASSNYRQNYGYTFGSGTRLTVV.

The table lists this clonotype with a few counts. This chain links TRBV7-9 with TRBJ2-7; tentative D call: TRBD1 (6 bases). There are 12 residues in the CDR3. Trimming pared 5 bases from V and 6 bases from J, leaving 11 bases between. CDR1 is SEHNR and CDR2 is FQNEAQ in the germline V gene (reference sequence). CDR3 sequence: CASSQQGFEQYF. The CDR3 nucleotides are TGTGCCAGCAGCCAACAGGGTTTCGAGCAGTACTTC.

This clonotype appeared a few times. The CDR3 bases are TGTGCCAGCAGCTTACCCCCAGCGGGGGTCGGTGAGCAGTTCTTC. As protein: CASSLPPAGVGEQFF. The chain combines TRBV7-8 with TRBJ2-1; TRBD2 matches 8 bases. Germline CDR1 reads SGHVS; CDR2 reads FQNEAQ. The CDR3 covers 15 residues. V gave up 2 bases and J gave up 9 bases; unmatched junction bases: 9.